This T cell receptor (beta chain) was captured in a study of cytomegalovirus exposure and HLA in healthy donors. Study-level information: Of the donors genotyped, approximately 410 in all, 65% to 90% fell in the Caucasian-associated ancestry cluster.

CDR3 size: 14 residues. CDR1 and CDR2 (germline): PRHDT, FYEKMQ (reference sequence). V lost 10 bases, J lost 2 bases, and 17 bases lay in between. At the time of sampling, donors were nominally healthy, though unrecorded immune exposures were likely. PCR employed 60 Vbeta and 13 Jbeta primers. Some clones are missing from TCRdb's copy, which holds only in-frame ones; the method was immunoSEQ multiplex PCR. Seen here are about 120,000 clones, about 76% observed once, and the top ten hold 25% to 35%. Material for sequencing was PBMCs. The receptor was derived from a man in his 60s in good health and CMV-seropositive. V and J are TRBV13 and TRBJ1-2; D possibly corresponds to TRBD1 (6 bases). CDR3 amino acids: CATLTTTGNYGYTF. In DNA, the CDR3 is TGTGCCACCTTGACTACGACAGGAAACTATGGCTACACCTTC.